The clone carrying this TCR beta chain occurred a few times. These data belong to a study of blood T cell repertoires in COVID-19. Study-level information: Samples taken during acute and convalescent COVID-19 were collected in the United States, Italy and Spain. T cells, B-cell-depleted T cells, or PBMCs provided the cDNA or gDNA that served as material.

Per the original methods: Scientists estimated how many nucleated cells there were by amplifying reference gene primers. Produced via immunoSEQ multiplex PCR; TCRdb's table is partial and in-frame only. V and J calls plus clone size are reproduced from that table; the DNA served to infer D and trimming. The top ten hold about a fifth of the sample, which has about 160,000 clones, almost 85% seen once. The CDR3 is 13 residues long. V was trimmed by 2 bases and J by 5 bases, leaving 9 bases between them. What was sequenced was peripheral blood. The clonotype originates from a woman over 75 with acute or convalescent COVID-19. The chain combines TRBV23-1 with TRBJ1-2; no definite D call. TRBV23-1 is annotated as an ORF whose role is uncertain. The CDR3 sequence: CASSQLADYGYTF. CDR3 in DNA: TGCGCCAGCAGTCAACTGGCAGATTATGGCTACACCTTC.